This T cell receptor beta chain was recovered during a study of blood T cell repertoires in COVID-19. This table comes from immunoSEQ multiplex PCR, and its TCRdb copy is limited to in-frame clones, with some not included. Found here are some 250,000 clones, approximately 86% of them singletons; the top ten hold about 3%. Germline V CDR1 and CDR2: LNHDA, SQIVND (reference sequence). The CDR3 covers 16 residues. The V gene end was trimmed by 5 bases and the J gene end by 3 bases; junction bases not matched to a gene: 9. This chain links TRBV19 with TRBJ1-4; 7 bases align to TRBD1. Sequences were obtained from peripheral blood. The sequence was collected from a woman between 25 and 40 years old who had recovered from COVID-19. CDR3 coding DNA: TGTGCCAGTAGTCTACAGGGGATAAGAGCTAATGAAAAACTGTTTTTT. This translates into CASSLQGIRANEKLFF.